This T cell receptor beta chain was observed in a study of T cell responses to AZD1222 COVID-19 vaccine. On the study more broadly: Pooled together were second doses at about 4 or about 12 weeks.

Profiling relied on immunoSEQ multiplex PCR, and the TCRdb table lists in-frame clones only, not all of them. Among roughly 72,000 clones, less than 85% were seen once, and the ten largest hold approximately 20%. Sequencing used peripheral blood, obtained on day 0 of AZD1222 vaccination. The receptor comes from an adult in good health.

DNA for the CDR3: TGTGCCAGCAGTTACTCGCTCCCGAACACTGAAGCTTTCTTT. It translates to CASSYSLPNTEAFF. The chain is built from TRBV6-5 and TRBJ1-1, with unresolved D. The CDR3 totals 14 residues. Trimming left V 0 bases short and J 1 base short, with 6 bases between. Germline CDR1 and CDR2: MNHEY and SVGAGI.